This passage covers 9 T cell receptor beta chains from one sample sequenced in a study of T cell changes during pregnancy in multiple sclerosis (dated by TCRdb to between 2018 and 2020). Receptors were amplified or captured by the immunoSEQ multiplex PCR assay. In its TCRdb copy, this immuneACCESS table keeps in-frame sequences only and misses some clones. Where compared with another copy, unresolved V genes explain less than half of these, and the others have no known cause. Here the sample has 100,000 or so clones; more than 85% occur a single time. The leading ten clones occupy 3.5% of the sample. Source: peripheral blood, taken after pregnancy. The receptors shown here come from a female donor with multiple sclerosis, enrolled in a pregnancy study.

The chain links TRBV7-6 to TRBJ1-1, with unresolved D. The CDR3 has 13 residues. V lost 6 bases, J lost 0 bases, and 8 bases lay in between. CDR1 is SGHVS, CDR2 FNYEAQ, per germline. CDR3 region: CASSPDMNTEAFF. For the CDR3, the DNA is TGTGCCAGCAGTCCTGACATGAACACTGAAGCTTTCTTT.

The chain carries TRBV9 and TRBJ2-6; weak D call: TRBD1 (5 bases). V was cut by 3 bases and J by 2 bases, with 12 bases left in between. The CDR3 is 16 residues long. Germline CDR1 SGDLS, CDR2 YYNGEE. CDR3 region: CASSDRDSPGANVLTF. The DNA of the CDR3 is TGTGCCAGCAGCGACCGAGACAGTCCTGGGGCCAACGTCCTGACTTTC.

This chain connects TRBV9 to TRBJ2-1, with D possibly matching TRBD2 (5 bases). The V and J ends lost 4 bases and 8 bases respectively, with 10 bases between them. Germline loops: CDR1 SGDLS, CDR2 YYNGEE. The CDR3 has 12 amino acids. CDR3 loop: CASSTSDYEQFF. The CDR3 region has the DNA TGTGCCAGCAGCACTTCGGACTATGAGCAGTTCTTC.

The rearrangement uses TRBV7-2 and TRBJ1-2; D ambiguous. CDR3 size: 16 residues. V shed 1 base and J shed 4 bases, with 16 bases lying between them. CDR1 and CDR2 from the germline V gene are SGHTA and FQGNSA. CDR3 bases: TGTGCCAGCAGCTTAGATGTCCAGGCCCTAGCCTATGGCTACACCTTC. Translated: CASSLDVQALAYGYTF.

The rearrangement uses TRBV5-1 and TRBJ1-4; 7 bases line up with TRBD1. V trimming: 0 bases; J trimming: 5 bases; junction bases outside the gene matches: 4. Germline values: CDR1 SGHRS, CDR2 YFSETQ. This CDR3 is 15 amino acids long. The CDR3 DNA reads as TGCGCCAGCAGCTTGGATGGCAGGGGGAATGAAAAACTGTTTTTT. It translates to CASSLDGRGNEKLFF.

The CDR3: CASSTPGTGVGAFF. CDR3 nucleotide sequence: TGTGCCAGTAGTACTCCCGGGACAGGGGTAGGGGCTTTCTTT. The rearrangement uses TRBV19 and TRBJ1-1; 10 bases line up with TRBD1. Germline V lookup: CDR1 LNHDA, CDR2 SQIVND (reference sequence). The trim removed 4 bases at V and 11 bases at J, leaving 10 bases unmatched. There are 14 residues in the CDR3.

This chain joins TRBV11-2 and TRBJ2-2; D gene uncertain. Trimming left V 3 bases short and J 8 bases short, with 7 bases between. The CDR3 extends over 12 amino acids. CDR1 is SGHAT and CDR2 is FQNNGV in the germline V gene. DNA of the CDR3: TGTGCCAGCAGCTTGTCTACGGGGGAGCTGTTTTTT. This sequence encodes CASSLSTGELFF.

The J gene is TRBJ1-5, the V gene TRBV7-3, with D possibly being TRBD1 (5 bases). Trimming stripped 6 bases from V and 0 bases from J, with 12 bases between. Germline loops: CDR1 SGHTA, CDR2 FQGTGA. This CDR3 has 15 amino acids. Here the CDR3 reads CASSQGQISNQPQHF. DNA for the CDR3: TGTGCCAGCAGTCAAGGACAAATTAGCAATCAGCCCCAGCATTTT.

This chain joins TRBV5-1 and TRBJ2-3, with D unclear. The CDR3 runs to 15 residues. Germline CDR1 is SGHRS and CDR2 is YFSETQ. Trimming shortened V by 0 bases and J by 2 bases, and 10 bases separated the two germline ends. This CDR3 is CASSLVLAYTDTQYF. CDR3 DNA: TGCGCCAGCAGCTTGGTTTTAGCCTACACAGATACGCAGTATTTT.